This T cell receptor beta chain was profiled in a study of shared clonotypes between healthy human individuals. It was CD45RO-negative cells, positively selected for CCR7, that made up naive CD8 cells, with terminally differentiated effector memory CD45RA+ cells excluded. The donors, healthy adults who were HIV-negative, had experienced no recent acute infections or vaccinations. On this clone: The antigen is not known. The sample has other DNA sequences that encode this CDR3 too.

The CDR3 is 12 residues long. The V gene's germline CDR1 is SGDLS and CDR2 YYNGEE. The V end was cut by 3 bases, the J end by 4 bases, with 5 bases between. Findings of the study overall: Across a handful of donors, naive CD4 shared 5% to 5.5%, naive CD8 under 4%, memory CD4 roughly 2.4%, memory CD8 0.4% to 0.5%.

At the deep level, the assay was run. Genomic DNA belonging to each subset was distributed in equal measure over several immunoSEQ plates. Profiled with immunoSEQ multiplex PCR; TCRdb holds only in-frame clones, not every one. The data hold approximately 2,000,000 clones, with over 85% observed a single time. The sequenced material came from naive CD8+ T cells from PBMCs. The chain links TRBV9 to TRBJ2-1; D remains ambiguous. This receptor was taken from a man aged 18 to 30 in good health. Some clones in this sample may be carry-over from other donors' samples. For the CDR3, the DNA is TGTGCCAGCAGCGACAGTTACAATGAGCAGTTCTTC. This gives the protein CASSDSYNEQFF.